Following are 11 T cell receptor beta chains from one sample sequenced in a study of Graves' ophthalmopathy and Graves' hyperthyroidism. Amplification of the TCR beta CDR3 regions used RNA transcripts (as template). HTBI primers served in a first-round RT-PCR, which a second-round multiplex PCR followed. TCRdb redid the calling of the multiplex PCR reads with MiXCR, one entry per CDR3 protein. The top ten hold 3% to 4% of the sample, which has about 640,000 distinct CDR3 sequences, roughly 39% seen once. The sequencing input was peripheral blood. These receptors came from an adult man with Graves' ophthalmopathy.

This clonotype was seen at least ten times. For the CDR3, the DNA is TGTGCCAGCAGTGACCACAGTAACTTTAATGAAAAACTGTTTTTT. It is translated as CASSDHSNFNEKLFF. The chain carries TRBV12-3 or TRBV12-4 and TRBJ1-4; D is unclear. CDR3 size: 15 residues. The V end was cut by 5 bases, the J end by 4 bases, with 14 bases between.

This clonotype was found many times. The rearrangement uses TRBV7-2 and TRBJ1-1; D unresolved. This CDR3 comprises 14 residues. Germline assignment: CDR1 SGHTA and CDR2 FQGNSA. The V end lost 1 base, the J end lost 4 bases, and 10 bases lay between the germline ends. CDR3 residues: CASSLGGLSTEAFF. Here the CDR3 DNA reads TGTGCCAGCAGCTTAGGAGGGTTAAGCACTGAAGCTTTCTTT.

The V and J genes are TRBV5-1 and TRBJ2-7; TRBD1 matches at 9 bases. Unmatched junction bases numbered 6, after V lost 0 bases and J lost 5 bases. The CDR3 spans 15 residues. CDR1 and CDR2 from the germline V gene are SGHRS and YFSETQ. This CDR3 is CASSLAGTGQDEQYF. CDR3 in DNA: TGCGCCAGCAGCTTGGCTGGGACAGGGCAGGACGAGCAGTACTTC.

This clonotype was counted ten times or more. The rearrangement uses TRBV20-1 and TRBJ1-5, with D unclear. The CDR3 loop spans 10 amino acids. V was clipped by 4 bases and J by 6 bases, with 4 bases between them. Germline loops: CDR1 DFQATT, CDR2 SNEGSKA (reference sequence). The DNA of the CDR3 is TGCAGTGCTAATCGTCAGCCCCAGCATTTT. Residues: CSANRQPQHF.

The chain is built from TRBV7-9 and TRBJ2-3; D remains ambiguous. The germline gives CDR1 SEHNR, CDR2 FQNEAQ (reference sequence). The CDR3 has 14 residues. The ends were cut back, 3 bases at V and 0 bases at J, with 7 bases in the middle. The chain's CDR3 is CASSFRVSTDTQYF. DNA for the CDR3: TGTGCCAGCAGCTTCCGGGTCAGCACAGATACGCAGTATTTT.

The gene calls are TRBV7-6 and TRBJ1-4; TRBD1 matches at 8 bases. The J segment lost 7 bases and the V segment lost 5 bases, leaving 12 bases of the junction unmatched. From germline, CDR1 is SGHVS and CDR2 FNYEAQ. CDR3 length: 16 residues. The CDR3 region has the DNA TGTGCCAGCAGCCAGGGGTCAGGGGGCGATGGTGAAAAACTGTTTTTT. Its protein is CASSQGSGGDGEKLFF. Full variable domain (outside the CDR3, taken from reference TRBV7-6 and TRBJ1-4): GAGVSQSPRYKVTKRGQDVALRCDPISGHVSLYWYRQALGQGPEFLTYFNYEAQQDKSGLPNDRFSAERPEGSISTLTIQRTEQRDSAMYRCASSQGSGGDGEKLFFGSGTQLSVL.

DNA of the CDR3: TGTGCCAGCAGCCTCAGGGTGGATGAAAAACTGTTTTTT. Its translation: CASSLRVDEKLFF. The V and J genes are TRBV7-9 and TRBJ1-4, with a weak D call TRBD1 (5 bases). V was clipped by 5 bases and J by 6 bases, with 10 bases between them. The CDR3 runs 13 residues. Germline V gives CDR1 SEHNR, CDR2 FQNEAQ (reference sequence).

This clonotype was detected ten times or more. The chain employs TRBV7-9 and TRBJ1-4, with unresolved D. Trimming shortened V by 1 base and J by 6 bases, and 18 bases separated the two germline ends. This CDR3 has 17 residues. Germline values: CDR1 SEHNR, CDR2 FQNEAQ (reference sequence). CDR3 nucleotides: TGTGCCAGCAGCTTAGGGCTGCAGACGCGTAGTCATGAAAAACTGTTTTTT. Translation: CASSLGLQTRSHEKLFF.

Points on this clonotype: It may be a read error: a sequence one base away is much more abundant. The chain uses TRBV7-9 and TRBJ1-1; D gene ambiguous. The CDR3 totals 15 residues. Germline V gene data show CDR1 as SEHNR and CDR2 as FQNEAQ (reference sequence). V lost 1 base and J 3 bases, leaving 12 bases between the germline ends. CDR3 sequence (DNA): TGTGCCAGCAGCTTAGTGGGGATTTCAGACACTGAAGCTTTCTTT. Amino acid sequence: CASSLVGISDTEAFF.

Regarding this clonotype: A much larger clonotype is one base distant, so this may be a read error. The V call is TRBV11-1, the J call TRBJ1-4; no clear D gene. The length of the CDR3 is 14 residues. The V gene's germline CDR1 is SGHAT and CDR2 FQDESV (reference sequence). The CDR3 DNA follows: TGTGCCAGCAGCTCCGATCGGGCTAATGAAAAACTGCTTTTT. Its translation is CASSSDRANEKLLF.

This clonotype was observed many times. J is TRBJ2-7 and V is TRBV7-2, with TRBD2 matching over 9 bases. V lost 3 bases to trimming and J lost 2 bases; unmatched junction nucleotides: 5. The CDR3 runs 15 residues. Germline CDR1 and CDR2: SGHTA and FQGNSA. This CDR3 is CASSFNSGGAYEQYF. CDR3 DNA: TGTGCCAGCAGCTTTAATAGCGGGGGAGCCTACGAGCAGTACTTC.